The clone carrying this T cell receptor (beta chain) has just a few counts. The V gene's germline CDR1 is LNHNV and CDR2 YYDKDF (reference sequence). V lost 9 bases to trimming and J lost 3 bases, with 15 bases between them. CDR3 length equals 14 residues. Using immunoSEQ multiplex PCR, the repertoire was profiled, and TCRdb retains in-frame clones only, with some absent. Of about 56,000 clones listed, around 80% were seen once; the top ten hold over 0.35%. The source of the sample is a study of memory CD4+ T cells and cytomegalovirus serostatus. Single viable CD3+CD4+CD8-CD45RO+ cells were sorted as the memory CD4+ T cells.

Material for sequencing was memory CD4+ T cells from blood. This sequence was found in an adult in good health and CMV-seronegative. This chain connects TRBV15 to TRBJ1-3, with a tentative D call TRBD1 (5 bases). The CDR3 nucleotides read TGTGCCACAAACCGCGGGGGAAGTGGAAACACCATATATTTT. Residues: CATNRGGSGNTIYF.